A single sample is the source of the 4 T cell receptor beta chains below, sequenced in a study of T cell repertoires in chronic hepatitis B. Generated by immunoSEQ multiplex PCR, the TCRdb table keeps only in-frame clones and is missing some. Of approximately 710 clones detected, more than 80% appear once; the ten largest clones hold 3.5% to 5%. Sequencing was performed on total CD8+ T cells from PBMCs. The source of these receptors is a human donor with chronic hepatitis B virus infection.

The chain has TRBV13 and TRBJ2-1; 8 positions agree with TRBD2. This CDR3 has 14 amino acids. V lost 3 bases to trimming and J lost 7 bases; unmatched junction nucleotides: 5. Germline assignment: CDR1 PRHDT and CDR2 FYEKMQ (reference sequence). CDR3 nucleotide sequence: TGTGCCAGCAGCTTCCCGACGGGGGGGAATGAGCAGTTCTTC. Its protein product is CASSFPTGGNEQFF.

The chain is built from TRBV11-1 and TRBJ2-5; 7 nucleotides match TRBD1. Trimming removed 2 bases from V and 2 bases from J; junction bases left unmatched: 8. The CDR3 loop spans 16 amino acids. Germline lookup yields CDR1 SGHAT and CDR2 FQDESV (reference sequence). This CDR3 is CASSLYGQAIQETQYF. CDR3 bases: TGTGCCAGCAGCTTATACGGACAGGCGATTCAAGAGACCCAGTACTTC.

This clone is a singleton in its sample. V usage is TRBV5-6 and J usage is TRBJ2-3, with TRBD1 identical over 8 bases. Germline loops: CDR1 SGHDT, CDR2 YYEEEE. V was pared by 5 bases and J by 3 bases, with 11 bases of the junction left unmatched. The length of the CDR3 is 16 residues. The CDR3 DNA reads as TGTGCCAGCAGTCTCATTGCGACAGGGGAGACAGATACGCAGTATTTT. Its protein product is CASSLIATGETDTQYF.

The V and J genes are TRBV9 and TRBJ2-1, with D maybe TRBD2 (6 bases). From germline, CDR1 is SGDLS and CDR2 YYNGEE. This CDR3 has 15 residues. With 0 bases removed from V and 8 bases from J, the gap between germline ends came to 15 bases. CDR3 protein: CASSVAGEPGYEQFF. The CDR3 bases are TGTGCCAGCAGCGTAGCGGGAGAGCCGGGTTATGAGCAGTTCTTC. The whole variable domain, remainder taken from reference TRBV9 and TRBJ2-1, is DSGVTQTPKHLITATGQRVTLRCSPRSGDLSVYWYQQSLDQGLQFLIQYYNGEERAKGNILERFSAQQFPDLHSELNLSSLELGDSALYFCASSVAGEPGYEQFFGPGTRLTVL.